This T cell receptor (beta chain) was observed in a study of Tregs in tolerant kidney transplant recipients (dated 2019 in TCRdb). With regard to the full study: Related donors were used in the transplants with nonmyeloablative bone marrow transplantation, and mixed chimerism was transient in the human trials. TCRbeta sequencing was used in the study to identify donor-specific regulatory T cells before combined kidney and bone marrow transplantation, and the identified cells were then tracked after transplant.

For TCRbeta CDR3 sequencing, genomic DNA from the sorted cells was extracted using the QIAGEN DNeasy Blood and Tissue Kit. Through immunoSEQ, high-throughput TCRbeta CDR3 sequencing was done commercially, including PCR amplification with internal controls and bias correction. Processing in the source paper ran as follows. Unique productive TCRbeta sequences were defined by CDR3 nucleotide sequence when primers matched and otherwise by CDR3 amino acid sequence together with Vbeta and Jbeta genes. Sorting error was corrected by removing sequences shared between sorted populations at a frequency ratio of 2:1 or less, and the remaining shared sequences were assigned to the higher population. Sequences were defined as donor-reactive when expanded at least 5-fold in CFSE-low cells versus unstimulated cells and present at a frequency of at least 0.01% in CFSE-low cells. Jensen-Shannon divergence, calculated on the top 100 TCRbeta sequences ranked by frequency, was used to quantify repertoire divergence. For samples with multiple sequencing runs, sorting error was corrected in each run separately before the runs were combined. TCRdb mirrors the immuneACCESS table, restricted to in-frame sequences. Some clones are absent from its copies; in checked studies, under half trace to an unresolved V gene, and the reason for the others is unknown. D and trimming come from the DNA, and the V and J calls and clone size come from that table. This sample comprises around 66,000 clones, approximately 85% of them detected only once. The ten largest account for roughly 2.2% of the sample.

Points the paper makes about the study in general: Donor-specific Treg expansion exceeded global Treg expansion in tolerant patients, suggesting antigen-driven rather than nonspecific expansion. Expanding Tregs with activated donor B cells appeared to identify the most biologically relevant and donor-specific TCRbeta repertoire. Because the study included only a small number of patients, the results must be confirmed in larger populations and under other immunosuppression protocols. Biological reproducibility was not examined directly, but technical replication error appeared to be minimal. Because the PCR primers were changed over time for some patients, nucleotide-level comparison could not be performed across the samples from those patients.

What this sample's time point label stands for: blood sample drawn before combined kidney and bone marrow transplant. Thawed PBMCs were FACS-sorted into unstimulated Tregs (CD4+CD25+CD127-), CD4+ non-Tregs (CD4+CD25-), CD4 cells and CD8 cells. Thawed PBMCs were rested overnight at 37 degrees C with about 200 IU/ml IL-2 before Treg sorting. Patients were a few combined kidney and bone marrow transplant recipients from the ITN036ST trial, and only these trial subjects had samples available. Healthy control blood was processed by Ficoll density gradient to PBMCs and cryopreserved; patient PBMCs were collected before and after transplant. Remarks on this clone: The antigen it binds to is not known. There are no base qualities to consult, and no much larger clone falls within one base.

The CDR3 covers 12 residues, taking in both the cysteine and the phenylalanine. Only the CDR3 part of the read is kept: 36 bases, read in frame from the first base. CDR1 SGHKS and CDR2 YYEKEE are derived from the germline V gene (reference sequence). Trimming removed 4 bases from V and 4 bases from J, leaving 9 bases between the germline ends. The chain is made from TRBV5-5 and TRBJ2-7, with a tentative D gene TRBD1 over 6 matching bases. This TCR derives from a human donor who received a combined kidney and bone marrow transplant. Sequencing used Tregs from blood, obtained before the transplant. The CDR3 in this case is CASSPQGYEQYF. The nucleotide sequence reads TGTGCCAGCAGCCCGCAGGGGTACGAGCAGTACTTC.